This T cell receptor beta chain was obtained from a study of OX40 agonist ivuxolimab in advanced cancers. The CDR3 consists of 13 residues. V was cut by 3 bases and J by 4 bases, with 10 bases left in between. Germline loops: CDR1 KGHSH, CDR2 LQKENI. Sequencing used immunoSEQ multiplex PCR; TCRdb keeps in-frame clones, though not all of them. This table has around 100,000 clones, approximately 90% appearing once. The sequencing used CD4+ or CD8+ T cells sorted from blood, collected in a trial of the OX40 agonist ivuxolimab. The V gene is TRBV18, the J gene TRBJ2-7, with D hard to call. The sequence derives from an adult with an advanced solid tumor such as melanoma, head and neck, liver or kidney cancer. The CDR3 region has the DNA TGTGCCAGCTCACCCTTCCCCGATTACGAGCAGTACTTC. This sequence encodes CASSPFPDYEQYF. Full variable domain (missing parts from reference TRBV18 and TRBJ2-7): NAGVMQNPRHLVRRRGQEARLRCSPMKGHSHVYWYRQLPEEGLKFMVYLQKENIIDESGMPKERFSAEFPKEGPSILRIQQVVRGDSAAYFCASSPFPDYEQYFGPGTRLTVT.